The 20 T cell receptor beta chains listed next were all sequenced from one sample in a study of a mutant IDH1 vaccine in newly diagnosed glioma. Antigen specificity for these receptors is unknown. TCRdb's copy holds only in-frame clones and misses some; the assay was immunoSEQ multiplex PCR. The sample has around 58,000 clones; roughly four fifths are singletons. Stated time point: week 5, during vaccination. What each vaccine dose contained was 300 ug of mutant IDH1 20-mer peptide, accompanied by topical imiquimod. The sequences come from PBMCs, collected from a glioma patient whose treatment included an IDH1 peptide vaccine. These receptors all come from a man between 25 and 39 years old with glioma.

The V and J genes are TRBV4-1 and TRBJ1-6; D is uncertain. The CDR3 has 17 amino acids. V was trimmed by 5 bases and J by 0 bases, leaving 14 bases between them. CDR1 and CDR2 from the germline V gene are MGHRA and YSYEKL. The CDR3, as DNA: TGCGCCAGCAGCGCCCTCAGGCAAAACTCCTATAATTCACCCCTCCACTTT. Its translation: CASSALRQNSYNSPLHF.

The gene calls are TRBV18 and TRBJ2-6, with D tentatively TRBD1 (6 bases). The length of the CDR3 is 17 residues. The germline V gene encodes CDR1 KGHSH and CDR2 LQKENI. Trimming removed 0 bases at V and 0 bases at J, with 9 bases between. The CDR3 DNA sequence: TGTGCCAGCTCACCACCGAACAGGGTCTCTGGGGCCAACGTCCTGACTTTC. Residues: CASSPPNRVSGANVLTF.

This clone was seen a few times. This chain uses TRBV18 with TRBJ1-5; 8 bases fit TRBD1. Germline CDR1 KGHSH, CDR2 LQKENI. V lost 6 bases, J lost 6 bases, and 4 bases stayed unmatched. CDR3 length equals 13 residues. CDR3 nucleotide sequence: TGTGCCAGCTCCCCAGGGGGCGGTCAGCCCCAGCATTTT. Its translation: CASSPGGGQPQHF.

V usage is TRBV29-1 and J usage is TRBJ2-7, with D possibly TRBD1 on 6 matching bases. Trimming removed 6 bases at V and 3 bases at J, with 9 bases between. Germline CDR1 SQVTM, CDR2 ANQGSEA. The CDR3 is 11 amino acids. CDR3 bases: TGCAGCGTCGCAGGGGACTACGAGCAGTACTTC. Its translation is CSVAGDYEQYF.

This chain links TRBV19 with TRBJ2-1; TRBD2 aligns across 12 bases. With V trimmed by 3 bases and J by 7 bases, 4 bases remained unmatched. CDR3 length: 15 amino acids. Germline V gene data show CDR1 as LNHDA and CDR2 as SQIVND (reference sequence). The CDR3 is CASSITSGGQNEQFF. DNA of the CDR3: TGTGCCAGTAGTATCACTAGCGGGGGGCAGAATGAGCAGTTCTTC. The variable domain in full, completed from reference TRBV19 and TRBJ2-1, reads DGGITQSPKYLFRKEGQNVTLSCEQNLNHDAMYWYRQDPGQGLRLIYYSQIVNDFQKGDIAEGYSVSREKKESFPLTVTSAQKNPTAFYLCASSITSGGQNEQFFGPGTRLTVL.

The rearrangement links TRBV5-4 to TRBJ2-5, with 8 bases identical to TRBD2. Germline lookup yields CDR1 SGHNT and CDR2 YYREEE (reference sequence). V gave up 4 bases and J gave up 5 bases; unmatched junction bases: 7. The CDR3 covers 14 residues. The CDR3 is CASSPRRGAETQYF. CDR3 DNA sequence: TGTGCCAGCAGCCCACGGCGGGGGGCTGAGACCCAGTACTTC.

The gene calls are TRBV6-5 and TRBJ2-5; D remains unclear. The V end was cut by 6 bases, the J end by 11 bases, with 7 bases between. This CDR3 has 9 residues. In germline, CDR1 is MNHEY, CDR2 SVGAGI. CDR3 region: CASRADQYF. CDR3 bases: TGTGCCAGCAGGGCGGATCAGTACTTC.

The chain has TRBV5-4 and TRBJ1-1; perhaps TRBD1 as D (6 bases). Trimming cost V 3 bases and J 1 base, with 10 bases left between them. The length of the CDR3 is 14 residues. From germline, CDR1 is SGHNT and CDR2 YYREEE (reference sequence). CDR3 in amino acids: CASSSGTKNTEAFF. The CDR3, as DNA: TGTGCCAGCAGCTCCGGGACAAAGAACACTGAAGCTTTCTTT.

The chain employs TRBV18 and TRBJ2-5; the D gene could be TRBD1 or TRBD2 (7 bases each). V dropped 3 bases and J dropped 10 bases, with 24 bases sitting between them. The CDR3 has 16 amino acids. Germline CDR1 reads KGHSH; CDR2 reads LQKENI. Written as DNA, the CDR3 is TGTGCCAGCTCACCGAGGCAGACCTCCAGGGGGGGGAACCAGTACTTC. Amino acid sequence: CASSPRQTSRGGNQYF.

The chain couples TRBV6-1 to TRBJ2-5, with 12 nucleotides matching TRBD2. This CDR3 contains 15 residues. CDR1 MNHNS and CDR2 SASEGT come from the germline V gene. Trimming at V came to 4 bases and at J to 2 bases, leaving 2 bases not matched to a gene. For the CDR3, the DNA is TGTGCCAGCAGTGTTACTAGCGGGGGGCAAGAGACCCAGTACTTC. This encodes CASSVTSGGQETQYF.

The V gene is TRBV25-1, the J gene TRBJ2-5, with 7 bases identical to TRBD2. This CDR3 has 14 amino acids. After removal of 1 base from V and 5 bases from J, the junction contained 4 bases not matched to a gene. CDR1 and CDR2 from the germline V gene are MGHDK and SYGVNS. CDR3 DNA sequence: TGTGCCAGCAGTGAATTGGGAGGGGAGGAGACCCAGTACTTC. This gives the protein CASSELGGEETQYF.

This clone was seen just once. The V call is TRBV2, the J call TRBJ2-2; D is perhaps TRBD1 (6 bases). V lost 7 bases, J lost 2 bases, and 11 bases lay in between. Germline CDR1 SNHLY, CDR2 FYNNEI. CDR3 length: 14 residues. The CDR3 loop reads CASMGADNTGELFF. The CDR3 coding sequence is TGTGCCAGCATGGGGGCGGATAACACCGGGGAGCTGTTTTTT.

V gene TRBV7-2 combines with J gene TRBJ1-1; D gene unclear. The CDR3 is 14 amino acids. CDR1 SGHTA and CDR2 FQGNSA come from the germline V gene. V dropped 3 bases and J dropped 1 base, with 9 bases sitting between them. CDR3 sequence reads: CASSFSSRNTEAFF. DNA for the CDR3: TGTGCCAGCAGCTTCAGCAGTAGGAACACTGAAGCTTTCTTT.

The sample holds one count of this clone. This chain joins TRBV7-9 and TRBJ2-7; 10 bases agree with TRBD1. V gave up 1 base and J gave up 4 bases; unmatched junction bases: 1. Germline CDR1 reads SEHNR; CDR2 reads FQNEAQ (reference sequence). The length of the CDR3 is 14 residues. CDR3 protein: CASSLVGQGYEQYF. The CDR3, as DNA: TGTGCCAGCAGCTTAGTGGGACAGGGGTACGAGCAGTACTTC.

The chain recombines TRBV5-4 with TRBJ2-1, with a possible D match to TRBD1 (6 bases). Trimming shortened V by 0 bases and J by 0 bases, and 10 bases separated the two germline ends. The germline CDR1 and CDR2 sequences are SGHNT and YYREEE (reference sequence). CDR3 length: 16 residues. This CDR3 is CASSLGGPSSYNEQFF. The CDR3 bases are TGTGCCAGCAGCTTGGGGGGGCCGAGCTCCTACAATGAGCAGTTCTTC.

The chain uses TRBV7-9 and TRBJ2-5; 12 bases are a match to TRBD1. V dropped 5 bases and J dropped 5; count of bases not matched to a gene: 9. CDR3 length: 16 residues. Germline V gene lookup returns CDR1 SEHNR and CDR2 FQNEAQ (reference sequence). This CDR3 is CASSARDRGLKETQYF. CDR3 nucleotides: TGTGCCAGCAGCGCCCGGGACAGGGGGCTCAAGGAGACCCAGTACTTC. The full variable domain, in which reference TRBV7-9 and TRBJ2-5 provide the parts outside the CDR3, is DTGVSQNPRHKITKRGQNVTFRCDPISEHNRLYWYRQTLGQGPEFLTYFQNEAQLEKSRLLSDRFSAERPKGSFSTLEIQRTEQGDSAMYLCASSARDRGLKETQYFGPGTRLLVL.

The chain is built from TRBV7-9 and TRBJ2-1; 7 nucleotides agree with TRBD2. Trimming at V came to 1 base and at J to 6 bases, leaving 15 bases not matched to a gene. This CDR3 is 18 amino acids long. In germline, CDR1 is SEHNR, CDR2 FQNEAQ (reference sequence). The CDR3 loop is CASSLVGRRLGAGNEQFF. CDR3 nucleotides: TGTGCCAGCAGCTTAGTCGGGAGGAGATTGGGAGCCGGCAATGAGCAGTTCTTC. Drawing the rest from reference TRBV7-9 and TRBJ2-1, the complete variable domain is DTGVSQNPRHKITKRGQNVTFRCDPISEHNRLYWYRQTLGQGPEFLTYFQNEAQLEKSRLLSDRFSAERPKGSFSTLEIQRTEQGDSAMYLCASSLVGRRLGAGNEQFFGPGTRLTVL.

The rearrangement links TRBV18 to TRBJ2-1; TRBD2 aligns across 13 bases. J gave up 10 bases and V 3 bases, and 3 bases lay outside the gene matches. CDR1 is KGHSH and CDR2 is LQKENI in the germline V gene. The CDR3 runs 14 residues. The CDR3 here is CASSPLGLAGEQFF. The CDR3 nucleotides read TGTGCCAGCTCACCCCTGGGACTAGCGGGGGAGCAGTTCTTC.

This clone was picked up one time. This rearrangement joins TRBV5-1 to TRBJ2-5; D might be TRBD1 or TRBD2, each matching 5 bases. Gene TRBJ2-7 matches the end of the DNA better, so the J call may be wrong. CDR3 length: 14 residues. CDR1 is SGHRS, CDR2 YFSETQ, per germline. The CDR3 loop is CASTLTSGAYEQYF. For the CDR3, the DNA is TGCGCCAGTACCCTAACTAGTGGGGCATACGAGCAGTACTTC.

The V call is TRBV18, the J call TRBJ2-5; TRBD2 aligns across 15 bases. Trimming at V came to 0 bases and at J to 4 bases, leaving 0 bases not matched to a gene. The CDR3 has 16 amino acids. Germline CDR1 is KGHSH and CDR2 is LQKENI. CDR3 in DNA: TGTGCCAGCTCACCACCGGGACTAGCGGGGGGAGAGACCCAGTACTTC. Its protein product is CASSPPGLAGGETQYF.